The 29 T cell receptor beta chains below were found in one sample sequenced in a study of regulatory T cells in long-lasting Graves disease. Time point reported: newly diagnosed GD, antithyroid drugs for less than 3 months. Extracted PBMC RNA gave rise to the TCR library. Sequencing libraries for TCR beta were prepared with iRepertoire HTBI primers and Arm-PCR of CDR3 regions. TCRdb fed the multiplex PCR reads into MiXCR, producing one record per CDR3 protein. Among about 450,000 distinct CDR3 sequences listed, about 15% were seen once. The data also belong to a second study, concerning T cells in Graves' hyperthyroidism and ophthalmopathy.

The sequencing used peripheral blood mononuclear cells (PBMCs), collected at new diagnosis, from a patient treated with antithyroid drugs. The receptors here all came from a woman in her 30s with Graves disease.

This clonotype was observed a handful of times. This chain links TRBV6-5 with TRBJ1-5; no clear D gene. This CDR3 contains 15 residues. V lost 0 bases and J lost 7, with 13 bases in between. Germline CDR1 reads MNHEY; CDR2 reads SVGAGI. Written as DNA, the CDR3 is TGTGCCAGCAGTTACTCATCCGACAATTACCAGCCCCAGCATTTT. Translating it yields CASSYSSDNYQPQHF.

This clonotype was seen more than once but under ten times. CDR3 DNA: TGTGCCAGCAGTTTAAGACGTCACGGCCACGAGCAGTACTTC. This gives the protein CASSLRRHGHEQYF. J is TRBJ2-7 and V is TRBV12-3 or TRBV12-4, with no clear D. This CDR3 comprises 14 residues. Deletions cut 2 bases from V and 5 bases from J, with 13 bases between.

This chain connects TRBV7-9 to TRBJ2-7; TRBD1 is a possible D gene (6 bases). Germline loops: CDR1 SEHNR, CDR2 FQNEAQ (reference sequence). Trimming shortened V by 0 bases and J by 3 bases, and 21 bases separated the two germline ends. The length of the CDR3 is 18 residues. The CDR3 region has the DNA TGTGCCAGCAGCTTAGCGCTAATGACAGGTGGGAATAACTACGAGCAGTACTTC. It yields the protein CASSLALMTGGNNYEQYF. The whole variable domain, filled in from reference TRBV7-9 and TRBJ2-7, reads DTGVSQNPRHKITKRGQNVTFRCDPISEHNRLYWYRQTLGQGPEFLTYFQNEAQLEKSRLLSDRFSAERPKGSFSTLEIQRTEQGDSAMYLCASSLALMTGGNNYEQYFGPGTRLTVT.

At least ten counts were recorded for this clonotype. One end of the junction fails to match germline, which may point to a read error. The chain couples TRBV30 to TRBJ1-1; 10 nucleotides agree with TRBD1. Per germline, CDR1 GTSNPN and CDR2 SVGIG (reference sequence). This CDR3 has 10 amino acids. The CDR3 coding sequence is TGTGCCTGGAGTGCGGAGGACAGGGGGTTT. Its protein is CAWSAEDRGF.

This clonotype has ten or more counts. The CDR3 nucleotides are TGTGCCAGCAGCTTGGGAAATCAGCCCCAGCATTTT. It specifies CASSLGNQPQHF. The chain uses TRBV7-9 and TRBJ1-5; D remains unclear. CDR1 and CDR2 from the germline V gene are SEHNR and FQNEAQ (reference sequence). With 3 bases removed from V and 4 bases from J, the gap between germline ends came to 4 bases. The CDR3 extends over 12 amino acids.

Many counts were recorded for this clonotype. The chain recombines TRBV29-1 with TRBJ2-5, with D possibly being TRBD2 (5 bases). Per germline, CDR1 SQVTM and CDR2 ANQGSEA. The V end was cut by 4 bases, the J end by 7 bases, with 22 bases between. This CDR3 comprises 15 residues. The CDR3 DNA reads TGCAGCGTTGTTTTAGGCTCTGCCGGTGGAGGGACCCAGTACTTC. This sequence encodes CSVVLGSAGGGTQYF.

The CDR3 region is CAIIPEDYEQFF. The CDR3 nucleotides read TGTGCCATCATCCCGGAAGATTATGAGCAGTTCTTC. This rearrangement joins TRBV11-1 to TRBJ2-1; D is undetermined. In germline, CDR1 is SGHAT, CDR2 FQDESV (reference sequence). V was pared by 10 bases and J by 8 bases, with 15 bases between. The CDR3 has 12 amino acids.

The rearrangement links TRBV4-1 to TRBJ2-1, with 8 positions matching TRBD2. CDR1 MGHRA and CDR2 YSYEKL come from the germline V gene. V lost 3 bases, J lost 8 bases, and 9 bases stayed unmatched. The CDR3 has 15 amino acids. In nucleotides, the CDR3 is TGCGCCAGCAGCCAGAAAGCGGGAGCTGCCCATGAGCAGTTCTTC. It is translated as CASSQKAGAAHEQFF.

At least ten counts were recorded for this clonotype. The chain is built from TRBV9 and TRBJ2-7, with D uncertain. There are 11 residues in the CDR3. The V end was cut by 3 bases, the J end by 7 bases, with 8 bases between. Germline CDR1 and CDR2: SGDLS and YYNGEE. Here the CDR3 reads CASSGPVEQYF. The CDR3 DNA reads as TGTGCCAGCAGCGGCCCGGTTGAGCAGTACTTC.

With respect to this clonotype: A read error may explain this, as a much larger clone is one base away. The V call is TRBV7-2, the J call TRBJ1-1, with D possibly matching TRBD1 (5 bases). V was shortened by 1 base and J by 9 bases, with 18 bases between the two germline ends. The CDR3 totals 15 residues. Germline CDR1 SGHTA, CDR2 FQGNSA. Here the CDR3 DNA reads TGTGCCAGCAGCTTAGAAGGGACCATTACAACCAAAGCTTTCTTT. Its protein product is CASSLEGTITTKAFF.

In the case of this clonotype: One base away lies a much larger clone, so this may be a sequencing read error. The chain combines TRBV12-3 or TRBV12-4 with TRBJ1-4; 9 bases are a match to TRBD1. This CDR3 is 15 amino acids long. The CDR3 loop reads CASSLYRGQGEKLVF. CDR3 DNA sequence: TGTGCCAGCAGTTTATACCGGGGACAGGGTGAAAAACTGGTTTTT.

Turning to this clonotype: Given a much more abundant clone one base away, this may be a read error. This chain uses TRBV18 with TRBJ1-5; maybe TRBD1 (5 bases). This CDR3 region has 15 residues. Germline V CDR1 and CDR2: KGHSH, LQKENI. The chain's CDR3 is CASSPNGASNPPQHF. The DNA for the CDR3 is TGTGCCAGCTCACCAAACGGGGCAAGCAATCCGCCCCAGCATTTT.

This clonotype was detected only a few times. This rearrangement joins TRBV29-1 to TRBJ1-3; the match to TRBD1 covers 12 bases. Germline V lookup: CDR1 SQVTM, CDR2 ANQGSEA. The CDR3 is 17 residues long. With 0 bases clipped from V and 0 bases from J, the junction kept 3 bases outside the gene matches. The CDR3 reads CSVEDRGQGASGNTIYF. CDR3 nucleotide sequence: TGCAGCGTTGAAGATCGGGGACAGGGGGCCTCTGGAAACACCATATATTTT.

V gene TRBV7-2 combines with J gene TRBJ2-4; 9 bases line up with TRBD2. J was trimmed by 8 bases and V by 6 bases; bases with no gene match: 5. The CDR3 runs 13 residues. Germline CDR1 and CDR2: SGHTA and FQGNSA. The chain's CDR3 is CASRGTSRDIQYF. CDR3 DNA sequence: TGTGCCAGCAGAGGGACTAGCAGAGACATTCAGTACTTC.

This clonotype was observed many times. In DNA, the CDR3 is TGTGCCAGCAGCACAGGGGGTCTACGAAACACTGAAGCTTTCTTT. Protein sequence: CASSTGGLRNTEAFF. This chain uses TRBV11-2 with TRBJ1-1, with TRBD1 matching 8 bases. Germline V lookup: CDR1 SGHAT, CDR2 FQNNGV. Trimming cost V 5 bases and J 2 bases; bases outside gene matches: 7. The CDR3 is 15 amino acids.

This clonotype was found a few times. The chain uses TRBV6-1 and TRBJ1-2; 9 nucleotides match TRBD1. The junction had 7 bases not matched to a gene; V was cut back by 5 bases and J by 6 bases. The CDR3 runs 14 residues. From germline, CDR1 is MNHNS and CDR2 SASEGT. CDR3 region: CASSPGTGSDGYTF. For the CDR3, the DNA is TGTGCCAGCAGTCCCGGGACAGGGTCAGATGGCTACACCTTC.

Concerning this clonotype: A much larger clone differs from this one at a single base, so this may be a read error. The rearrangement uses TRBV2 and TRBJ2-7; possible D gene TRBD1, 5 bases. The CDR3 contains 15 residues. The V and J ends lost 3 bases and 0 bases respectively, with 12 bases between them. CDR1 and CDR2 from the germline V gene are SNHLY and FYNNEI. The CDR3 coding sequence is TGTGCCAGCAGTGAGGGGCTTCTTAGCTCCTACGAGCAGTACTTC. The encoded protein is CASSEGLLSSYEQYF.

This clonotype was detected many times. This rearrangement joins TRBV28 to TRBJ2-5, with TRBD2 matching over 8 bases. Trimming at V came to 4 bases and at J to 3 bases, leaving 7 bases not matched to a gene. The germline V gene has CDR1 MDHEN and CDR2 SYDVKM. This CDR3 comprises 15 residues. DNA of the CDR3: TGTGCCAGCAGTTCGGGAGGGAGGCCTAAAGAGACCCAGTACTTC. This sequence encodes CASSSGGRPKETQYF.

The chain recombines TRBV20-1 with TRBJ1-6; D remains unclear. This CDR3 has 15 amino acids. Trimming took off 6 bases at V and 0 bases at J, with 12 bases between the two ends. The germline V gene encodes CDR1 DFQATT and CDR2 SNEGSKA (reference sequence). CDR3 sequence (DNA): TGCAGTGCCCCCTTTAGGAGCTCCTATAATTCACCCCTCCACTTT. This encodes CSAPFRSSYNSPLHF.

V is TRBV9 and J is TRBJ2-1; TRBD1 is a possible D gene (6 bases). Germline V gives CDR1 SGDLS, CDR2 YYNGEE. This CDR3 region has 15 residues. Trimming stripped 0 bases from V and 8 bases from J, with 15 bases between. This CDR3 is CASSVVGGPTHEQFF. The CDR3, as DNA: TGTGCCAGCAGCGTAGTTGGGGGCCCCACCCATGAGCAGTTCTTC. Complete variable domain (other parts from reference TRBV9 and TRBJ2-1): DSGVTQTPKHLITATGQRVTLRCSPRSGDLSVYWYQQSLDQGLQFLIQYYNGEERAKGNILERFSAQQFPDLHSELNLSSLELGDSALYFCASSVVGGPTHEQFFGPGTRLTVL.

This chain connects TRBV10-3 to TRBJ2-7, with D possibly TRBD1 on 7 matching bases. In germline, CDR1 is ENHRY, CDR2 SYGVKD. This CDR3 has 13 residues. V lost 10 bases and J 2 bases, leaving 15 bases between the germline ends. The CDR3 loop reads CASGDSEAYEQYF. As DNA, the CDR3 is TGTGCCAGCGGGGACAGTGAGGCCTACGAGCAGTACTTC.

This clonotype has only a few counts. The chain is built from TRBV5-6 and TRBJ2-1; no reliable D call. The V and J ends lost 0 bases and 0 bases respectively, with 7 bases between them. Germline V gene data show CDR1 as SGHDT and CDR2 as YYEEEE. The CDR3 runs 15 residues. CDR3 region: CASSLGISSYNEQFF. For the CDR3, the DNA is TGTGCCAGCAGCTTGGGAATCAGCTCCTACAATGAGCAGTTCTTC.

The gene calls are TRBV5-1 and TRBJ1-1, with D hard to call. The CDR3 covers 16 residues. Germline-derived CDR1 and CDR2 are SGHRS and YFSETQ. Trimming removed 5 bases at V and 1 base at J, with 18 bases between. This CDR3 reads CASSREGRGSNTEAFF. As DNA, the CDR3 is TGCGCCAGCAGTCGGGAGGGCCGGGGTTCGAACACTGAAGCTTTCTTT.

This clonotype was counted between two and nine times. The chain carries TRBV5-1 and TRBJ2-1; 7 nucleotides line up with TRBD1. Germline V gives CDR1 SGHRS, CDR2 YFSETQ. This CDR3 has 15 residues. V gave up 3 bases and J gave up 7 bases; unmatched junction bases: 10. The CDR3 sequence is CASSSQGGAQNEQFF. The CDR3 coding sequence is TGCGCCAGCAGCTCCCAAGGGGGCGCCCAAAATGAGCAGTTCTTC.

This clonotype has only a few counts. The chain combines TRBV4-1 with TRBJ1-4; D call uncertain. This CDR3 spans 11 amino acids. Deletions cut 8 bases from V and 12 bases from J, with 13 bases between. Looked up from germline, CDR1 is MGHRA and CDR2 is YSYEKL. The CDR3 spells CASRAGPQLFF. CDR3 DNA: TGCGCCAGCCGAGCCGGGCCACAACTGTTTTTT.

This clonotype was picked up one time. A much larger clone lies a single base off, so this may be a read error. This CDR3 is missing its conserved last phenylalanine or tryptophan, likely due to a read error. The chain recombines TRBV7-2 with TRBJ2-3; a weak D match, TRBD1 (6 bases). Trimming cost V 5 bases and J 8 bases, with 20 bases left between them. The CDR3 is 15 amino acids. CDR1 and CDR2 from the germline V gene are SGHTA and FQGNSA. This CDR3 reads CASSRAIQQGPTQYL. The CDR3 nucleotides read TGTGCCAGCAGCCGCGCAATACAACAGGGTCCTACGCAGTATTTG.

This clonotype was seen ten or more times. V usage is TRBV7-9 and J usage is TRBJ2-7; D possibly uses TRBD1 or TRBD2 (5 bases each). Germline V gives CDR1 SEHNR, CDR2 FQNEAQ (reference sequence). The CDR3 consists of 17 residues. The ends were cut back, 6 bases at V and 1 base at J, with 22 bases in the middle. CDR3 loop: CASSSPSRGSLSYEQYF. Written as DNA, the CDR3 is TGTGCCAGCAGTTCTCCCTCTCGGGGCAGCCTATCCTACGAGCAGTACTTC. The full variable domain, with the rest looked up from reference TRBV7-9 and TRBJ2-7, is DTGVSQNPRHKITKRGQNVTFRCDPISEHNRLYWYRQTLGQGPEFLTYFQNEAQLEKSRLLSDRFSAERPKGSFSTLEIQRTEQGDSAMYLCASSSPSRGSLSYEQYFGPGTRLTVT.

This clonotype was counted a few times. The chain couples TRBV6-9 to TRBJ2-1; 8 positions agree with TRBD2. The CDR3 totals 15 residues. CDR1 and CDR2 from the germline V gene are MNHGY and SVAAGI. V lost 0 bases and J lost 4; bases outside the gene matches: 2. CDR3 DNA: TGTGCCAGCAGTTATTCTAGCGGGGTATACAATGAGCAGTTCTTC. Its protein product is CASSYSSGVYNEQFF.

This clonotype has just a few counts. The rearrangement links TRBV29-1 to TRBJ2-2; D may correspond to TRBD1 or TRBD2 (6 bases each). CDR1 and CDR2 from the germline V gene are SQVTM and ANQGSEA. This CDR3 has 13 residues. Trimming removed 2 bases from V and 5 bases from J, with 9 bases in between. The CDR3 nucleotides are TGCAGCGTTGAACAGGGGAGGACCGGGGAGCTGTTTTTT. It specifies CSVEQGRTGELFF.